This is a list of T cell receptor beta chains from one sample in a study of T cells expressing NK-cell markers. After re-calling the 5' RACE reads, TCRdb lists one entry per CDR3 protein, DNA absent. The record lists around 140,000 distinct CDR3 sequences, of which the ten most abundant hold approximately 12%. Sequenced sample: blood T cells: a sorted CD56 or NKG2C T cell subset, CD4+ or CD8+ T cells, or bulk PBMC T cells (not recorded which). These receptors were collected from a man aged 18 to 30 in good health. The CDR3 runs from the conserved cysteine through the conserved F or W. The order of the fields is J gene, V gene, clone size, CDR3 protein. Rows give clone size only sometimes, using once, few, many, or a class for an expanded clone.

j_gene: TRBJ2-1
v_gene: TRBV6-5
abundance: -
CDR3aa: CASSYSKLADNEQFF

j_gene: TRBJ2-7
v_gene: TRBV12-3/TRBV12-4
abundance: -
CDR3aa: CASSYLGVADHEQYF

j_gene: TRBJ2-3
v_gene: TRBV28
abundance: -
CDR3aa: CASSPTLITGKGTDTQYF

j_gene: TRBJ2-2
v_gene: TRBV10-3
abundance: -
CDR3aa: CASLIATGELFF

j_gene: TRBJ2-1
v_gene: TRBV6-1
abundance: -
CDR3aa: CASRRDSQSSYNEQFF

j_gene: TRBJ1-3
v_gene: TRBV12-3/TRBV12-4
abundance: -
CDR3aa: CASSPVGNTIYF

j_gene: TRBJ1-1
v_gene: TRBV20-1
abundance: -
CDR3aa: CSAEPPGHTEAFF

j_gene: TRBJ2-5
v_gene: TRBV30
abundance: -
CDR3aa: CAWSVMDTVEETQYF

j_gene: TRBJ2-7
v_gene: TRBV6-2/TRBV6-3
abundance: -
CDR3aa: CASSYSLSSYEQYF

j_gene: TRBJ1-5
v_gene: TRBV19
abundance: -
CDR3aa: CASGRTDQPQHF

j_gene: TRBJ2-2
v_gene: TRBV6-2/TRBV6-3
abundance: -
CDR3aa: CASSYPTGTLTSGRIGELFF

j_gene: TRBJ2-5
v_gene: TRBV18
abundance: -
CDR3aa: CASSPPRETQYF

j_gene: TRBJ1-1
v_gene: TRBV29-1
abundance: -
CDR3aa: CSVPQGVNTEAFF

j_gene: TRBJ1-1
v_gene: TRBV28
abundance: -
CDR3aa: CASSENNQGWGTEAFF

j_gene: TRBJ1-1
v_gene: TRBV27
abundance: -
CDR3aa: CASSSLGTSDTEAFF

j_gene: TRBJ2-1
v_gene: TRBV14
abundance: -
CDR3aa: CASSQIIPGDEQFF

j_gene: TRBJ2-7
v_gene: TRBV15
abundance: -
CDR3aa: CATSRDEGNEQYF

j_gene: TRBJ2-3
v_gene: TRBV20-1
abundance: -
CDR3aa: CSARDGTGGNTDTQYF

j_gene: TRBJ1-5
v_gene: TRBV30
abundance: -
CDR3aa: CAWSVGGGRSPQHF

j_gene: TRBJ2-7
v_gene: TRBV11-2
abundance: -
CDR3aa: CASSSEVGTSKTYEQYF

j_gene: TRBJ2-1
v_gene: TRBV12-3/TRBV12-4
abundance: -
CDR3aa: CASSTIAGGGDDEQFF

j_gene: TRBJ2-1
v_gene: TRBV10-3
abundance: -
CDR3aa: CAISEETVTYNEQFF

j_gene: TRBJ1-1
v_gene: TRBV4-1
abundance: -
CDR3aa: CAIGQGGTEAFF

j_gene: TRBJ1-1
v_gene: TRBV12-3/TRBV12-4
abundance: -
CDR3aa: CASSHGAAEAFF

j_gene: TRBJ2-2
v_gene: TRBV20-1
abundance: -
CDR3aa: CSAMGAGELFF

j_gene: TRBJ2-3
v_gene: TRBV11-2
abundance: -
CDR3aa: CASSPTGGGLDTQYF

j_gene: TRBJ2-4
v_gene: TRBV19
abundance: -
CDR3aa: CASSIQDIGDIQYF

j_gene: TRBJ2-1
v_gene: TRBV9
abundance: -
CDR3aa: CASSPQFDEQFF

j_gene: TRBJ2-1
v_gene: TRBV5-4
abundance: medium-sized
CDR3aa: CASSSVVGVPPHNEQFF

j_gene: TRBJ2-7
v_gene: TRBV20-1
abundance: -
CDR3aa: CSALQPPDPAQYF

j_gene: TRBJ2-1
v_gene: TRBV12-3/TRBV12-4
abundance: -
CDR3aa: CASSSTSSHEQFF

j_gene: TRBJ2-1
v_gene: TRBV2
abundance: -
CDR3aa: CASRAPLMTSSDEQFF

j_gene: TRBJ1-5
v_gene: TRBV6-1
abundance: -
CDR3aa: CASSVLQGGGGNQPQHF

j_gene: TRBJ1-3
v_gene: TRBV12-3/TRBV12-4
abundance: -
CDR3aa: CASSAVGASGNTIYF

j_gene: TRBJ2-5
v_gene: TRBV7-9
abundance: -
CDR3aa: CASSSSSGSTETQYF

j_gene: TRBJ2-2
v_gene: TRBV4-3
abundance: -
CDR3aa: CASSLSRDYAGELFF

j_gene: TRBJ2-1
v_gene: TRBV9
abundance: -
CDR3aa: CASSVVAVPYNEQFF

j_gene: TRBJ2-1
v_gene: TRBV5-1
abundance: -
CDR3aa: CASSLGSPPYNEQFF

j_gene: TRBJ2-7
v_gene: TRBV6-1
abundance: -
CDR3aa: CASKVLAGRYEQYF

j_gene: TRBJ2-7
v_gene: TRBV12-3/TRBV12-4
abundance: -
CDR3aa: CASSWTSSLEQYF

j_gene: TRBJ2-7
v_gene: TRBV12-3/TRBV12-4
abundance: -
CDR3aa: CASSLGRGGFEQYF

j_gene: TRBJ2-1
v_gene: TRBV12-3/TRBV12-4
abundance: -
CDR3aa: CASCDGTISYNEQFF

j_gene: TRBJ2-2
v_gene: TRBV4-3
abundance: -
CDR3aa: CASSQSRQGSGTGELFF

j_gene: TRBJ2-7
v_gene: TRBV6-2/TRBV6-3
abundance: -
CDR3aa: CASSYSFTHRGEQYF

j_gene: TRBJ2-1
v_gene: TRBV7-9
abundance: -
CDR3aa: CASSYPTGANEQFF

j_gene: TRBJ1-1
v_gene: TRBV12-3/TRBV12-4
abundance: -
CDR3aa: CASRPVVNTEAFF

j_gene: TRBJ2-1
v_gene: TRBV2
abundance: -
CDR3aa: CASIKHNEQFF

j_gene: TRBJ2-1
v_gene: TRBV19
abundance: -
CDR3aa: CASTPRFHEQFF

j_gene: TRBJ2-1
v_gene: TRBV7-9
abundance: -
CDR3aa: CASSLPPGGSYNEQFF

j_gene: TRBJ2-1
v_gene: TRBV5-1
abundance: -
CDR3aa: CASTLGTSGKSYNEQFF

j_gene: TRBJ2-3
v_gene: TRBV30
abundance: -
CDR3aa: CAWSPQVFLTDTQYF

j_gene: TRBJ2-4
v_gene: TRBV7-9
abundance: -
CDR3aa: CASSLGPENAIQYF

j_gene: TRBJ2-1
v_gene: TRBV13
abundance: -
CDR3aa: CASSFMTGGLEQFF

j_gene: TRBJ2-1
v_gene: TRBV12-3/TRBV12-4
abundance: -
CDR3aa: CASSTPEEGWYGEQFF

j_gene: TRBJ2-6
v_gene: TRBV27
abundance: -
CDR3aa: CASSGGTSGANVLTF

j_gene: TRBJ1-1
v_gene: TRBV7-8
abundance: -
CDR3aa: CASSLEYTEAFF

j_gene: TRBJ2-7
v_gene: TRBV11-2
abundance: -
CDR3aa: CASSLDPGRYEQYF